This TCR beta chain derives from a study of OX40 agonist ivuxolimab in advanced cancers. Broadly, across the study: Ivuxolimab was a fully human IgG2 agonistic monoclonal antibody targeting the costimulatory receptor OX40 (CD134). Partial responses occurred in three dose-escalation patients, of whom one had hepatocellular carcinoma and two had cutaneous melanoma. The paper covers the monotherapy dose-escalation part of the phase I ivuxolimab trial, which included N of about 50 patients. Prior anti-PD-1, anti-PD-L1 or anti-CTLA-4 therapy was permitted, and 30% to 50% of dose-escalation patients had received checkpoint inhibitors. Intravenous ivuxolimab was administered to patients every 2 weeks at six dose levels: 0.01, 0.1, 0.3, 1.5, 3 and 10 mg/kg. A male proportion of under 85% and a mean age of about 60 years, ranging from roughly 23 to 85, were recorded for the dose-escalation cohort. Among the roughly 52 dose-escalation patients, approximately 20 had hepatocellular carcinoma, approximately 15 melanoma, 9 renal cell carcinoma and 9 head and neck cancer. The purpose of peripheral TCRbeta sequencing was to test whether ivuxolimab changed TCR sequence diversity and led to clonal T-cell expansion.

Study-wide conclusions, independent of this receptor: At doses from 0.1 to 3.0 mg/kg, clonal expansion was seen in both CD4+ and CD8+ blood T cells between baseline and week 6. The antigen specificity of the peripheral T cells that underwent clonal expansion was not determined. After ivuxolimab, CD8+ T cells had more expanded clones than CD4+ T cells on average. In the 0.1-3.0 mg/kg groups, partial responders had among the lowest normalized peripheral clonal expansion, particularly in CD8+ T cells. Low levels of normalized T-cell clonal expansion were also seen in some patients who did not respond.

A remark on this clone: This receptor's antigen is unknown. One base away there is no much larger clone; base qualities are not given.

The trial excluded patients who had a history of autoimmune disease or who were on systemic immunosuppression. Peripheral blood for TCR sequencing was drawn from every dose cohort at baseline, at cycle 4 day 1 and at cycle 7 day 1. Samples came from an open-label, multicenter, first-in-human phase I dose-escalation trial of ivuxolimab. Adults with locally advanced or metastatic melanoma, renal cell carcinoma, hepatocellular carcinoma or head and neck squamous cell carcinoma were enrolled in the trial. Before TCR sequencing, CD4+ and CD8+ T cells were separately sorted from peripheral blood. For sequencing of the TCRbeta CDR3 region, genomic DNA was extracted from the sorted cells. The immunoSEQ Assay was used to sequence the TCRbeta CDR3 regions. The table comes from immuneACCESS by way of TCRdb, which keeps in-frame sequences with V and J called. Part of the clones is missing from these tables; in studies checked, under half for an unresolved V gene and the rest for unknown reasons. A total of tens of thousands of clones appear in this sample, 85% to 95% of them only once. Around 14% of the sample is in the top ten clones.

V ends up 5 bases short and J 7 bases short, with an unmatched junction base count of 11. CDR3 length: 14 amino acids, cysteine to phenylalanine. The DNA shown is the 42-base CDR3, in frame from base 1. As encoded in the germline V gene (reference sequence), CDR1 is LNHNV while CDR2 is YYDKDF. The input for sequencing was CD4+ or CD8+ T cells sorted from blood, taken in a trial of the OX40 agonist ivuxolimab. The receptor chain draws on TRBV15 and TRBJ2-7, and 7 junction bases match TRBD1. This sequence was found in an adult with an advanced solid tumor such as melanoma, head and neck, liver or kidney cancer. The CDR3 sequence is CATSAATGIQEQYF. The nucleotide sequence is TGTGCCACCAGCGCCGCGACAGGGATCCAGGAGCAGTACTTC.